These T cell receptor beta chains were read from a single sample in a study of human T cells and chemical hapten exposure. MiXCR was run by TCRdb on the 5' RACE reads, yielding one entry per CDR3 protein. The sample shows under 150,000 distinct CDR3 sequences, 19% of them seen only once. Receptor source: a human donor in good health. Each CDR3 is given with its conserved first and last residue. The D gene is left open where the match is weak. For some rows the clone size is stated as once, few or many, or as a class when expanded; others skip it.

j_call	v_call	clone_size	d_call	cdr3_aa	cdr3_nt
TRBJ1-6	TRBV20-1	many	NA	CSALGVSPLHF	TGCAGTGCGTTAGGGGTATCACCCCTCCACTTT
TRBJ2-7	TRBV28	NA	TRBD1	CASSGQGARSFLYEQYF	TGTGCCAGCAGTGGACAGGGGGCGCGGTCCTTTCTCTACGAGCAGTACTTC
TRBJ2-2	TRBV5-1	NA	NA	CASSLWQGPNTGELFF	TGCGCCAGCAGCTTGTGGCAGGGGCCGAACACCGGGGAGCTGTTTTTT
TRBJ2-7	TRBV7-9	NA	NA	CASSLEGSTFYEQYF	TGTGCCAGCAGCTTAGAGGGCTCCACCTTCTACGAGCAGTACTTC
TRBJ1-4	TRBV18	NA	NA	CASSPPGHGNEKLFF	TGTGCCAGCTCACCCCCGGGACATGGAAATGAAAAACTGTTTTTT
TRBJ2-3	TRBV10-1	NA	TRBD2	CASSDATSGITDTQYF	TGCGCCAGCAGTGATGCGACTAGCGGGATTACAGATACGCAGTATTTT
TRBJ1-1	TRBV28	NA	NA	CATQPLGSGPVNTEAFF	TGTGCCACCCAGCCCTTAGGTTCGGGTCCTGTGAACACTGAAGCTTTCTTT
TRBJ2-2	TRBV29-1	few	NA	CSVGDLGTGELFF	TGCAGCGTTGGGGACCTAGGGACCGGGGAGCTGTTTTTT
TRBJ2-5	TRBV5-4	few	TRBD2	CATGGEVQETQYF	TGTGCCACGGGGGGGGAGGTTCAAGAGACCCAGTACTTC
TRBJ2-7	TRBV29-1	NA	TRBD2	CSAPGGGNEQYF	TGCAGCGCCCCGGGGGGGGGAAACGAGCAGTACTTC
TRBJ2-1	TRBV12-5	few	NA	CASGSLYEQFF	TGTGCTAGTGGTTCGCTTTATGAGCAGTTCTTC
TRBJ1-1	TRBV5-6	few	NA	CASSPWEAEAFF	TGTGCCAGCAGCCCCTGGGAGGCTGAAGCTTTCTTT
TRBJ2-7	TRBV20-1	many	NA	CSARGRGFYEQYF	TGCAGTGCTAGAGGTCGGGGGTTCTACGAGCAGTACTTC
TRBJ2-5	TRBV28	many	TRBD2	CASSFLPGLAGRGETQYF	TGTGCCAGCAGTTTCCTCCCGGGACTAGCGGGACGGGGGGAGACCCAGTACTTC
TRBJ1-1	TRBV7-9	few	NA	CASSPRLNTEAFF	TGTGCCAGCAGCCCACGATTGAACACTGAAGCTTTCTTT
TRBJ2-6	TRBV28	NA	NA	CASTTRPGAGGSGANVLTF	TGTGCCAGCACCACCCGGCCCGGTGCTGGGGGGTCTGGGGCCAACGTCCTGACTTTC
TRBJ2-7	TRBV5-1	NA	TRBD2	CASSLIGGAYEQYF	TGCGCCAGCAGCTTGATTGGGGGGGCCTACGAGCAGTACTTC